The next 5 T cell receptor beta chains were all read from a single sample in a study of regulatory T cells in long-lasting Graves disease. Arm-PCR of CDR3 regions and iRepertoire HTBI primers were used to build TCR beta libraries. TCRdb called the multiplex PCR reads again in MiXCR, with one record for every CDR3 protein. The profile shows 390,000 or so distinct CDR3 sequences, approximately 10% of them singletons. Stated time point: newly diagnosed GD, antithyroid drugs for less than 3 months. Generation of the TCR library employed RNA extracted from PBMCs. The same data also contributed to another study, on T cells in Graves' hyperthyroidism and ophthalmopathy.

Sample: peripheral blood mononuclear cells (PBMCs), taken at new diagnosis, from a patient treated with antithyroid drugs. The receptors originated from a young woman with Graves disease.

The chain combines TRBV11-2 with TRBJ2-1; possibly TRBD1 or TRBD2 for D (5 bases each). The CDR3 loop spans 14 amino acids. The V end was cut by 4 bases, the J end by 7 bases, with 14 bases between. The germline gives CDR1 SGHAT, CDR2 FQNNGV. The CDR3 region has the DNA TGTGCCAGCAGCTCGGGACCTCTACGGAATGAGCAGTTCTTC. The encoded protein is CASSSGPLRNEQFF.

This clonotype was seen at least ten times. V gene TRBV18 combines with J gene TRBJ1-2, with no clear D. The ends were cut back, 3 bases at V and 5 bases at J, with 16 bases in the middle. CDR1 and CDR2 from the germline V gene are KGHSH and LQKENI. The CDR3 covers 15 residues. This chain's CDR3 is CASSPSSGVWYGYTF. CDR3 sequence (DNA): TGTGCCAGCTCACCTTCCTCCGGGGTTTGGTATGGCTACACCTTC.

This clonotype was seen many times. V and J are TRBV20-1 and TRBJ2-3; tentatively, D is TRBD1 (5 bases). The CDR3 runs 14 residues. The V gene's germline CDR1 is DFQATT and CDR2 SNEGSKA (reference sequence). Trimming pared 6 bases from V and 2 bases from J, leaving 15 bases between. Written as DNA, the CDR3 is TGCAGTGCGCTTGCGGTCAGGGCCACAGATACGCAGTATTTT. Its protein product is CSALAVRATDTQYF.

This clonotype has a count of ten or more. This chain connects TRBV2 to TRBJ1-6, with D possibly being TRBD1 (6 bases). This CDR3 has 14 residues. Looked up from germline, CDR1 is SNHLY and CDR2 is FYNNEI. Trimming took off 4 bases at V and 9 bases at J, with 13 bases between the two ends. The CDR3 bases are TGTGCCAGCAGTGGTACAGGGTCTAGTTCACCCCTCCACTTT. Translated: CASSGTGSSSPLHF.

The rearrangement uses TRBV27 and TRBJ1-2, with D possibly matching TRBD1 (6 bases). Trimming removed 2 bases at V and 3 bases at J, with 10 bases between. The germline V gene encodes CDR1 MNHEY and CDR2 SMNVEV (reference sequence). CDR3 length: 14 residues. The CDR3 loop reads CASSLKGGDYGYTF. CDR3 in DNA: TGTGCCAGCAGTTTAAAGGGGGGGGACTATGGCTACACCTTC.